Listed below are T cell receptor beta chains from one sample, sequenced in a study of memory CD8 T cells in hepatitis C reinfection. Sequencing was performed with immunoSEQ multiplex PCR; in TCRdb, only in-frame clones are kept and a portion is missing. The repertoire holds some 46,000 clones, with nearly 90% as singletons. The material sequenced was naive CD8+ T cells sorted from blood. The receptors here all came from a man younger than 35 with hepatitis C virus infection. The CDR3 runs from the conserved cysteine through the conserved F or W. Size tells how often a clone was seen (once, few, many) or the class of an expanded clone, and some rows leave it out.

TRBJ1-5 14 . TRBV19 CASSVDRADQPQHF
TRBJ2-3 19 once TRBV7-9 CASSLAGSWTGDGTDAQYF
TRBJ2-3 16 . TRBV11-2 CASSHRRGGITDTQYF
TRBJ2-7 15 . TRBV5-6 CASSPPTDLHYEQYF
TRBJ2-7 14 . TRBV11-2 CASSLGQGIYEQYF
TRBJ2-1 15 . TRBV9 CASSVGTSAGNEQFF
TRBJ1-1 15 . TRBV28 CASSRRTGPNTEAFF
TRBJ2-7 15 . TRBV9 CASSVDGSLEDEQYF
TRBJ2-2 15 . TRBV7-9 CASSPPGLVPGELFF
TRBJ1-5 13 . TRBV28 CASRLGRNQPQHF
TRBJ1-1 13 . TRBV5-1 CASTQGAGTEAFF
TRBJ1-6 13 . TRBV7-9 CASSSIQGSPLHF
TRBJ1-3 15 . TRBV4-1 CASSQSPGPGNTIYF
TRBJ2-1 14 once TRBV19 CASSTFSGSYEQFF
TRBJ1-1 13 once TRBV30 CAWSVGRGTEAFF
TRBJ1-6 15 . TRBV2 CASRHTGWDNSPLHF
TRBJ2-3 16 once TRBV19 CASSIDQGVGTDTQYF
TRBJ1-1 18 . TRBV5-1 CASSFSPGQGYVRTEAFF
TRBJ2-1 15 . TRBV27 CASSLSAGVNNEQFF
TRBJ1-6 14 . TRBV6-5 CASRPGTGRSPLHF
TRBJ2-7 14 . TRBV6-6 CASSYSTGGNEQYF
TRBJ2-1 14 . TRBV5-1 CASSLGGARNEQFF
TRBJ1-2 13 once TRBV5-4 CASSLRESRGYTF
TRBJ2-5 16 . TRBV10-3 CAIRDPGTGGQETQYF
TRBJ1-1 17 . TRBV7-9 CASSLDGAGVGYGGAFF
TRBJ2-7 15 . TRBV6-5 CASSYSNTGIYEQYF
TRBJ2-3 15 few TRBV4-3 CASSQSGLEYGAQYF
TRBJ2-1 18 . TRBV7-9 CASSSTTSGGALGGEQFF
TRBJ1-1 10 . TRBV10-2 CAAGSTEAFF
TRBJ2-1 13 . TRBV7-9 CASSPRDRDEQFF
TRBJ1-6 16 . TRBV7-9 CASSSNQQGIDSPLHF
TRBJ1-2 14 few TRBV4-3 CASSQVGGFDGYTF
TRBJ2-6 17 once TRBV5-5 CASSSGTGPTGANVLTF
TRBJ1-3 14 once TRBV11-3 CASSHGDSGNTIYF
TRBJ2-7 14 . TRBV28 CASSWYLTGHEQYF
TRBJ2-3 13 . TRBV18 CASSPKKGDTQYF
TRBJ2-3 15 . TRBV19 CASRALSGSTDTQYF
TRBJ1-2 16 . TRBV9 CASSVEAVGTYYGYTF
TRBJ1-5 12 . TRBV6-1 CASSKTGAPQHF
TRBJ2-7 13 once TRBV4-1 CASSQDHGNEQYF
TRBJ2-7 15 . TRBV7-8 CASSLLAGQGYEQYF
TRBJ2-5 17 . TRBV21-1 CASSKAIPTGNQETQYF
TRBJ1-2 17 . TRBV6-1 CASSELAWTDANYGYTF
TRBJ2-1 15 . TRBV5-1 CASSLDRGIHNEQFF
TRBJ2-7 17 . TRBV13 CASSQGTDSPNAYEQYF
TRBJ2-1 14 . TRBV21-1 CASSKYGGYNEQFF
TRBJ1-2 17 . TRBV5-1 CASSSGQTIHLNYGYTF
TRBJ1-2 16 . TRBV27 CASPHLDSDTNYGYTF
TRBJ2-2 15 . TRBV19 CASSISGRDTGELFF
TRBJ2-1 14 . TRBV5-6 CASSLGQGTAGEFF
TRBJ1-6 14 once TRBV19 CASSISRGNSPLHF
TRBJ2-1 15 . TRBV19 CASSMDRDGLDEQFF
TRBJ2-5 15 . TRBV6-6 CASSYFRQAQETQYF
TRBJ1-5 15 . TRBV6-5 CASSAWTGSNQPQHF
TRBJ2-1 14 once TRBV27 CATRLLSSYNEQFF
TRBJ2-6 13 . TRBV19 CASRNFGANVLTF
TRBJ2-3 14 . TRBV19 CATQLGPRTDTQYF
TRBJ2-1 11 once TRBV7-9 CLGGDYNEQFF
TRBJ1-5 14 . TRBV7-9 CASSSGLGNQPQHF